The T cell receptor beta chain under discussion was sequenced for a study of blood T cell repertoires in COVID-19. Study details: PBMCs, B-cell-depleted T cells, or T cells provided the cDNA or gDNA that made up the material.

The table lists this clone with a count of one. This table comes from immunoSEQ multiplex PCR, and its TCRdb copy is limited to in-frame clones, with some not included. This sample has a few hundred thousand clones, with around 86% found just once. CDR1 and CDR2 from the germline V gene are SGHRS and YFSETQ. The CDR3 runs 14 residues. V dropped 2 bases and J dropped 2; count of bases not matched to a gene: 2. Sequenced input: peripheral blood. The rearrangement joins TRBV5-1 to TRBJ1-2; 8 positions match TRBD1. The sequence came from a woman aged 45 to 65 with acute or convalescent COVID-19. In DNA form, the CDR3 reads TGCGCCAGCAGCTTCGACAGGGGAAACTATGGCTACACCTTC. Amino acid sequence: CASSFDRGNYGYTF.